Following are 3 T cell receptor beta chains from one sample sequenced in a study of cytomegalovirus exposure and HLA in healthy donors. Clones were sequenced by immunoSEQ multiplex PCR, and TCRdb holds only the in-frame ones, with some missing. The table has over 90,000 clones, approximately 94% seen once; the top ten hold roughly 0.9%. The sequencing input was PBMCs. These receptors came from a woman younger than 30 in good health and CMV-seronegative.

V and J are TRBV6-4 and TRBJ1-2; the match to TRBD1 covers 9 bases. J was trimmed by 4 bases and V by 6 bases; bases with no gene match: 9. Germline V lookup: CDR1 MRHNA, CDR2 SNTAGT. The CDR3 runs to 15 residues. CDR3 amino acids: CASSAGTGSGYGYTF. The CDR3 bases are TGTGCCAGCAGCGCCGGGACAGGGTCGGGCTATGGCTACACCTTC.

This clone was seen a single time. This sequence joins TRBV5-5 and TRBJ2-2; D perhaps matches TRBD1 (5 bases). From germline, CDR1 is SGHKS and CDR2 YYEKEE (reference sequence). V gave up 5 bases and J gave up 2 bases, with 13 bases separating them. The CDR3 is 15 residues long. The CDR3 DNA is TGTGCCAGCAGTCCCAGGACATCCAACACCGGGGAGCTGTTTTTT. This codes for CASSPRTSNTGELFF.

The chain employs TRBV5-8 and TRBJ1-1; tentatively, D is TRBD1 (6 bases). This CDR3 comprises 14 residues. V lost 3 bases to trimming and J lost 4 bases, with 13 bases between them. Per germline, CDR1 SGHTS and CDR2 YDEGEE. The CDR3 region is CASSYREGGTEAFF. The CDR3, as DNA: TGTGCCAGCAGCTATCGGGAGGGGGGCACTGAAGCTTTCTTT.